This T cell receptor beta chain comes out of a study of blood T cell repertoires in COVID-19. Study background: The samples span acute and convalescent COVID-19 from the United States, Italy and Spain. The analysed material was cDNA or gDNA that came from T cells, B-cell-depleted T cells, or PBMCs.

As handled by the study authors: Nucleated cell counts were estimated from reference gene primer amplification. The data were produced by immunoSEQ multiplex PCR, yet TCRdb's version contains in-frame clones alone and is incomplete. Clonal size and the V and J genes are those of that table, whereas D and trimming came from the DNA. The sample records more than 50,000 clones, approximately 90% being singletons. The TCR originated in a man older than 75 with acute or convalescent COVID-19. The sample taken for sequencing was peripheral blood.

CDR3 in DNA: TGCGCCAGCAGCCAGGGACAGCTTAATGAAAAACTGTTTTTT. This sequence encodes CASSQGQLNEKLFF. This rearrangement joins TRBV5-1 to TRBJ1-4; 7 bases agree with TRBD1. With V trimmed by 4 bases and J by 4 bases, 4 bases remained unmatched. CDR1 is SGHRS, CDR2 YFSETQ, per germline. The CDR3 has 14 residues.